This T cell receptor beta chain was captured by sequencing in a study of vaccination and CD4 T cells after COVID-19. Study overall: Every participant had a vaccine, which was either BNT162b2 or mRNA-1273, given in two doses.

Documented treatment: roughly 10-day PBMC culture with coronavirus spike peptide pools or control peptides (ViraFEST assay). Approximately 1.8 million PBMCs were grown per well alongside roughly 9.1 IU/ml IL-2 and roughly 10 ug/ml peptide pools. The sample holds a few counts of this clonotype. Its antigen remains unidentified. CDR1 and CDR2 (germline): LNHDA, SQIVND (reference sequence). CDR3 length: 14 amino acids. V was pared by 2 bases and J by 7 bases, with 9 bases between. The Oncomine TCR Beta short-read assay was applied to DNA of cultured CD4+ T cells. In TCRdb, the PCR reads were re-called with MiXCR into one record per CDR3 protein. Among around 13,000 distinct CDR3 sequences listed, roughly 80% were seen once.

This chain connects TRBV19 to TRBJ1-6; no clear D gene. The TCR originated in a human donor who received a COVID-19 vaccine. This sample comprised CD4+ T cells from blood, cultured in vitro, obtained after SARS-CoV-2 vaccination. CDR3 residues: CASSIYVENSPLHF. The CDR3 bases are TGTGCCAGTAGTATATACGTGGAGAATTCACCCCTCCACTTT.